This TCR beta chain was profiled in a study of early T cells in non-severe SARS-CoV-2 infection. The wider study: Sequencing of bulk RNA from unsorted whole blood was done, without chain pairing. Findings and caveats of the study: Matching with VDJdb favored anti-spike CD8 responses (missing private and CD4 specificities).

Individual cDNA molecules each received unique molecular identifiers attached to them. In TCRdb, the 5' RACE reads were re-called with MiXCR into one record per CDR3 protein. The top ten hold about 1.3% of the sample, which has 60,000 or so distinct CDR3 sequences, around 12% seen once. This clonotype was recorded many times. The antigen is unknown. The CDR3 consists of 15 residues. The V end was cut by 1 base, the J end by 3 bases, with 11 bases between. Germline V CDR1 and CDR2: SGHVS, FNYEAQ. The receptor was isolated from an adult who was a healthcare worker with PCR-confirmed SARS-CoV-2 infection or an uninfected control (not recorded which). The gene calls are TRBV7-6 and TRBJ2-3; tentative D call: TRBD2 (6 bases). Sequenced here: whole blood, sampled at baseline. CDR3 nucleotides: TGTGCCAGCAGCTTAGGCGGGATGGGGACAGATACGCAGTATTTT. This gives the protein CASSLGGMGTDTQYF. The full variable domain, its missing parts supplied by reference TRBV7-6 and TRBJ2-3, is GAGVSQSPRYKVTKRGQDVALRCDPISGHVSLYWYRQALGQGPEFLTYFNYEAQQDKSGLPNDRFSAERPEGSISTLTIQRTEQRDSAMYRCASSLGGMGTDTQYFGPGTRLTVL.